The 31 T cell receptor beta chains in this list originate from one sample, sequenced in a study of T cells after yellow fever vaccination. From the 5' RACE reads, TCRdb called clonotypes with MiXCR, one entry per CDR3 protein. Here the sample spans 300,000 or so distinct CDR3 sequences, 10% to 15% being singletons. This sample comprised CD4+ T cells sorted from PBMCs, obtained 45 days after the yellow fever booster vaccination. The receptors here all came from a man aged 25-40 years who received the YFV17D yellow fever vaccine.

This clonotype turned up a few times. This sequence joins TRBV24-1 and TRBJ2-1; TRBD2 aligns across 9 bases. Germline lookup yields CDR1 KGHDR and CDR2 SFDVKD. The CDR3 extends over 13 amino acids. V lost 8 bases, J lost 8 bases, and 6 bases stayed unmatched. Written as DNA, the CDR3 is TGTGCCACCAAACTTAGCGGGAGCTATGAGCAGTTCTTC. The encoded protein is CATKLSGSYEQFF.

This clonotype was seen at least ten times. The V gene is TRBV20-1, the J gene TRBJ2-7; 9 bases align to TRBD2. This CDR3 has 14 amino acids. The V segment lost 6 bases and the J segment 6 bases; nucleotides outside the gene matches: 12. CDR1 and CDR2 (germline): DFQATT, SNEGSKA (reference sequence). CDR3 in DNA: TGCAGTGCCGAGGCTGGCGGGAGGGGAGGCGAGCAGTACTTC. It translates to CSAEAGGRGGEQYF.

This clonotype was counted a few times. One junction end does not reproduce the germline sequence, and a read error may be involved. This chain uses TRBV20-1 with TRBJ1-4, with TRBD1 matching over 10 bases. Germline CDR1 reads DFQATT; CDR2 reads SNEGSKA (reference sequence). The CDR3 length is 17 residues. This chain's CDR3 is CCAATGGPGLTNEKLFF. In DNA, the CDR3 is TGCTGTGCGGCGACAGGGGGCCCCGGATTAACTAATGAAAAACTGTTTTTT.

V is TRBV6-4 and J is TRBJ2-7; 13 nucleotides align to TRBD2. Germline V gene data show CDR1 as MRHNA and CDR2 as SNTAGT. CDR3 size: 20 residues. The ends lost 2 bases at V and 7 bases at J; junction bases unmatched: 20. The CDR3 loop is CASSDHLPGLAGLPRLEQYF. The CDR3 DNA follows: TGTGCCAGCAGTGACCATTTACCGGGACTAGCGGGACTCCCTCGCCTAGAGCAGTACTTC.

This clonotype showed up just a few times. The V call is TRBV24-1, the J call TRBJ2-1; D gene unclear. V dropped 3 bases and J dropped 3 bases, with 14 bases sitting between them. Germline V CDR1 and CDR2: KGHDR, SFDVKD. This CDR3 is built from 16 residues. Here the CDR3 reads CATSDTAPFHYNEQFF. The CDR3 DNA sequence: TGTGCCACCAGTGATACGGCCCCCTTTCACTACAATGAGCAGTTCTTC.

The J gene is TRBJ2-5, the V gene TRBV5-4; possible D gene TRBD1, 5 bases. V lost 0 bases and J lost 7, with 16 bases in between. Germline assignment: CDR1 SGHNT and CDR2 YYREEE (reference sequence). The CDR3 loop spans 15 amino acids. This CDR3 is CASSLAAREVGTQYF. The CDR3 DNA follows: TGTGCCAGCAGCTTGGCGGCCAGGGAAGTTGGGACCCAGTACTTC.

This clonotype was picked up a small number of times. The CDR3 here is CASSPSRRGEQYF. DNA of the CDR3: TGTGCCAGCAGTCCCTCCCGGCGAGGCGAGCAGTACTTC. The gene calls are TRBV12-3 or TRBV12-4 and TRBJ2-7, with no clear D. Between the trimmed V and J ends, which lost 5 bases and 6 bases, there was a span of 14 bases. There are 13 residues in the CDR3.

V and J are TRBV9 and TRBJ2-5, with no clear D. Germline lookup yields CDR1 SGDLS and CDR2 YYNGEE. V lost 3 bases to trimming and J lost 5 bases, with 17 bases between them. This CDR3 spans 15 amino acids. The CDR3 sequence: CASSGRPMRSETQYF. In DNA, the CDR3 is TGTGCCAGCAGCGGGCGTCCAATGCGGAGTGAGACCCAGTACTTC.

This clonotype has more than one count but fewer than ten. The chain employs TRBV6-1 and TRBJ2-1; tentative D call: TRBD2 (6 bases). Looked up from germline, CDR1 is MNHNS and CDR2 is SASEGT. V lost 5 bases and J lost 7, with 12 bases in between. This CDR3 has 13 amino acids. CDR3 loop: CASSKGGQNEQFF. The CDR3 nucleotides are TGTGCCAGCAGTAAGGGAGGCCAGAATGAGCAGTTCTTC.

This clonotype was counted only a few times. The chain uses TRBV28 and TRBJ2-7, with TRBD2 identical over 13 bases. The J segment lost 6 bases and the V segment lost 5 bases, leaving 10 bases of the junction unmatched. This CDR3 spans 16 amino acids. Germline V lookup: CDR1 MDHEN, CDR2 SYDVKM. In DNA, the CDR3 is TGTGCCAGCAGTCAAAACCGGGGACTAGCGGGAAGCGAGCAGTACTTC. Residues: CASSQNRGLAGSEQYF.

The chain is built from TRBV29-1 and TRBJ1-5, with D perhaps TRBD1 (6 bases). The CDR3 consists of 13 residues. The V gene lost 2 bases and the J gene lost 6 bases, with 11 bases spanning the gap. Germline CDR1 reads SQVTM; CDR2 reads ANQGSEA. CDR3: CSVEPGVAQPQHF. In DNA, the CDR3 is TGCAGCGTTGAACCAGGGGTTGCTCAGCCCCAGCATTTT.

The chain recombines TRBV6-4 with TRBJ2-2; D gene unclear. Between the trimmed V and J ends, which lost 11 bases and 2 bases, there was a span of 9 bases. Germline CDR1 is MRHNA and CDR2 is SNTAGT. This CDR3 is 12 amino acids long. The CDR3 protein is CACSANTGELFF. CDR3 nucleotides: TGTGCCTGCTCAGCCAACACCGGGGAGCTGTTTTTT.

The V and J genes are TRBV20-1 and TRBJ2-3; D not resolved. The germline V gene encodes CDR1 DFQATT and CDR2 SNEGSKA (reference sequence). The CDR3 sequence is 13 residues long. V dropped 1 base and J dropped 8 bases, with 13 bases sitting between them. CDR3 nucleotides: TGCAGTGCTAGAGCGACGGACGGCGGTACGCAGTATTTT. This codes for CSARATDGGTQYF.

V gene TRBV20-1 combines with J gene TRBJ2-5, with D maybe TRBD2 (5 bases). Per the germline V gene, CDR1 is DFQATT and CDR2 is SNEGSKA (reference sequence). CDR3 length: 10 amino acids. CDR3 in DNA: TGCAGCCACGGGGAGGAGACCCAGTACTTC. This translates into CSHGEETQYF.

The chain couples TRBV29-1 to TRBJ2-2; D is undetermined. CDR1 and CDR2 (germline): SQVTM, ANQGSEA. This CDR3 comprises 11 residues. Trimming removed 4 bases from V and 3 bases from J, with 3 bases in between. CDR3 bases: TGCAGCGTTGGGGACACCGGGGAGCTGTTTTTT. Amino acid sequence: CSVGDTGELFF.

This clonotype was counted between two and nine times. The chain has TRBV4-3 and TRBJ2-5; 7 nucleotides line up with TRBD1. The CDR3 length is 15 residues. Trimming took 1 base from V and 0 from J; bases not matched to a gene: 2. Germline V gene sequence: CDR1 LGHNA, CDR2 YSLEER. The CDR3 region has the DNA TGCGCCAGCAGCCAAGGGGACAGCCACCAAGAGACCCAGTACTTC. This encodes CASSQGDSHQETQYF.

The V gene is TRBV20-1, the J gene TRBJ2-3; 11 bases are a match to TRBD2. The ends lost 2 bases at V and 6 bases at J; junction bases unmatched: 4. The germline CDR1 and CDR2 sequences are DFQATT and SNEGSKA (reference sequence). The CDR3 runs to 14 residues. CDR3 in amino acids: CSARTSGSGDTQYF. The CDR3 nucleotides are TGCAGTGCTAGAACTAGCGGGAGCGGGGATACGCAGTATTTT.

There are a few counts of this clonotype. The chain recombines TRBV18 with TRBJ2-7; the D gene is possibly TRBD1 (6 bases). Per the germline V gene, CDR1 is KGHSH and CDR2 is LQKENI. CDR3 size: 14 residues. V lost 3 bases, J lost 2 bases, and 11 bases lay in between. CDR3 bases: TGTGCCAGCTCACCGTCAAAGGGGGCCTACGAGCAGTACTTC. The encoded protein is CASSPSKGAYEQYF.

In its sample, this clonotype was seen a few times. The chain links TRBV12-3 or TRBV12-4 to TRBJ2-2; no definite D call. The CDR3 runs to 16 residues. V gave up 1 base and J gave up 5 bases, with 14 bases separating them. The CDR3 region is CASSLDPRRSTGELFF. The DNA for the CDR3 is TGTGCCAGCAGTTTAGATCCCCGGCGTTCTACCGGGGAGCTGTTTTTT.

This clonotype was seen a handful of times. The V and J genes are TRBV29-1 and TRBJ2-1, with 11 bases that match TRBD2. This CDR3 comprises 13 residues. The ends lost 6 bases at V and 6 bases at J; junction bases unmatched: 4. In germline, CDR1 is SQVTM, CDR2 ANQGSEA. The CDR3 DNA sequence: TGCAGCGTGGGGACTAGCGGCATCAATGAGCAGTTCTTC. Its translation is CSVGTSGINEQFF.

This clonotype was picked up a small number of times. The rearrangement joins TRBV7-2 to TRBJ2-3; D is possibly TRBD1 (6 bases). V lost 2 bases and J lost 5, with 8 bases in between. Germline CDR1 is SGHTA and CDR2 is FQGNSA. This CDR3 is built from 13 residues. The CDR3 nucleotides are TGTGCCAGCAGCTTATGGGGGCAAGATACGCAGTATTTT. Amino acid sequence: CASSLWGQDTQYF.

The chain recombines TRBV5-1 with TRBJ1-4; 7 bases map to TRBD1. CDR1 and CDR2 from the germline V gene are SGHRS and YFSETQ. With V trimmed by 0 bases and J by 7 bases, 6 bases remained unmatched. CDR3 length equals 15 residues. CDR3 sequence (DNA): TGCGCCAGCAGCTTGGGCGGGACAGACCTTGAAAAACTGTTTTTT. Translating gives CASSLGGTDLEKLFF.

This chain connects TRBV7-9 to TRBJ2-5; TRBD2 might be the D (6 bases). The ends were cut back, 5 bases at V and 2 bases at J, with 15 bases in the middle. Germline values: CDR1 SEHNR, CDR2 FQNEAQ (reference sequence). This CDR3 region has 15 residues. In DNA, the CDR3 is TGTGCCAGCAGCCCCTGGTTGCGGGAACAAGAGACCCAGTACTTC. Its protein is CASSPWLREQETQYF.

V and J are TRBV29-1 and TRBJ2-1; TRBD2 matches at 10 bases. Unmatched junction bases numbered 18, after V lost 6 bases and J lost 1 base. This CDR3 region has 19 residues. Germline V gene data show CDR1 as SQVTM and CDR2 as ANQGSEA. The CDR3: CSVGSLWTSGHLSYNEQFF. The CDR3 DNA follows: TGCAGCGTGGGGTCGCTCTGGACTAGCGGCCATTTATCCTACAATGAGCAGTTCTTC.

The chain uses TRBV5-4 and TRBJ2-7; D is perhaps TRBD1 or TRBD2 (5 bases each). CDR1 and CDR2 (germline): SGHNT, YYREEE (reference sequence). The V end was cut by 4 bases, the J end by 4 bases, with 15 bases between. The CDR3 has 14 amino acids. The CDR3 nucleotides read TGTGCCAGCAGCCCGGGGCAAGTAAAGTACGAGCAGTACTTC. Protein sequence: CASSPGQVKYEQYF.

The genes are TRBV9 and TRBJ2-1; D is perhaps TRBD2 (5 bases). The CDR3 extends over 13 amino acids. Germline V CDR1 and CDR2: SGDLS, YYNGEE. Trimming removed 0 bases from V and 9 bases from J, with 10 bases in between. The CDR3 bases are TGTGCCAGCAGCGTAGGGGCGGGTGGTGAGCAGTTCTTC. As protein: CASSVGAGGEQFF. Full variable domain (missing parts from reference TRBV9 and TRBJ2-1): DSGVTQTPKHLITATGQRVTLRCSPRSGDLSVYWYQQSLDQGLQFLIQYYNGEERAKGNILERFSAQQFPDLHSELNLSSLELGDSALYFCASSVGAGGEQFFGPGTRLTVL.

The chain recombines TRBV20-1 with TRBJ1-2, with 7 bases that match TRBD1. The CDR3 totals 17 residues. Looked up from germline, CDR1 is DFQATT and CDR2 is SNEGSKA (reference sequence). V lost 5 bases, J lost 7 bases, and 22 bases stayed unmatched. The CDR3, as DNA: TGCAGTGCTTCACCCCTGACAGGGAGGAGTAGATCCCCTGGCTACACCTTC. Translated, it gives CSASPLTGRSRSPGYTF.

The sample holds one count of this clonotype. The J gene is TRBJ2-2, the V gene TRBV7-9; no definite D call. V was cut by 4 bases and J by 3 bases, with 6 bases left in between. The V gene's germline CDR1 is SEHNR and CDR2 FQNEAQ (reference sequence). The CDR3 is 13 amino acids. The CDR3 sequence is CASSSTDTGELFF. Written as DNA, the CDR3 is TGTGCCAGCAGCTCAACGGACACCGGGGAGCTGTTTTTT.

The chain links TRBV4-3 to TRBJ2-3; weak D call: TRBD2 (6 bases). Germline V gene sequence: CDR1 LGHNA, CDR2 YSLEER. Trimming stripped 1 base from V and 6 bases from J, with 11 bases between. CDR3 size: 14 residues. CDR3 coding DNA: TGCGCCAGCAGCCAAGTCCCCCTAGCGGATACGCAGTATTTT. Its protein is CASSQVPLADTQYF.

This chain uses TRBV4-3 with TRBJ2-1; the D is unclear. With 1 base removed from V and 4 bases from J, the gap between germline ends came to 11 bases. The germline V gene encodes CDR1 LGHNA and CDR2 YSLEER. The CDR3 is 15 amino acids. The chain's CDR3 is CASSQGRTYYNEQFF. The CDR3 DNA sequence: TGCGCCAGCAGCCAAGGGCGGACCTATTACAATGAGCAGTTCTTC.

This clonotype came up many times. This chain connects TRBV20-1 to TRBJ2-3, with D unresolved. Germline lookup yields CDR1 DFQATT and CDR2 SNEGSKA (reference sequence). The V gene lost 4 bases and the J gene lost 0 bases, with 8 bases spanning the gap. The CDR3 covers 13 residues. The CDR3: CSAKQISTDTQYF. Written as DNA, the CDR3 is TGCAGTGCTAAACAGATCAGCACAGATACGCAGTATTTT.